Listed below are T cell receptor beta chains from one sample, sequenced in a study of chemoradiotherapy in HPV16-positive cancers. Method: immunoSEQ multiplex PCR; TCRdb's copy keeps in-frame clones and lacks some. The data show tens of thousands of clones, about 85% seen once. The starting material was blood, obtained from a patient who underwent chemoradiotherapy. Receptors originate from a human donor with HPV-associated anogenital cancer. CDR3s include the opening cysteine and the closing phenylalanine or tryptophan. A D gene is named only where the DNA matches it firmly. Size values are once, few and many counts, or a class for expanded clones, and some rows have none.

clone_size j_call v_call d_call cdr3_nt cdr3_aa
- TRBJ1-5 TRBV21-1 - TGTGCCAGCAGCAAAGGTCCGGACGGATACAATCAGCCCCAGCATTTT CASSKGPDGYNQPQHF
- TRBJ2-3 TRBV27 - TGTGCCAGCAGTTTATATGACTGGGGCAGGAGTACCCATACGCAGTATTTT CASSLYDWGRSTHTQYF
- TRBJ1-2 TRBV15 TRBD1 TGTGCCACCAGCCAGGGGGGAAACTATGGCTACACCTTC CATSQGGNYGYTF
- TRBJ1-6 TRBV7-9 - TGTGCCAGCAGCTCTAGGACCGTGGGGGCCCTCCACTTT CASSSRTVGALHF
once TRBJ2-3 TRBV6-1 TRBD2 TGTGCCAGCAGTGACCGGACCGGGACTAGCGGGGAAGATACGCAGTATTTT CASSDRTGTSGEDTQYF
- TRBJ2-5 TRBV18 - TGTGCCAGCTCACCACCGGAGGGGGAGACCCAGTACTTC CASSPPEGETQYF
- TRBJ1-1 TRBV29-1 TRBD1 TGCAGCGTGGGGGACAGGGGGTTTGAAGCTTTCTTT CSVGDRGFEAFF
- TRBJ1-1 TRBV7-2 - TGTGCCAGCAGGTGGACAGCTAACACTGAAGCTTTCTTT CASRWTANTEAFF
- TRBJ1-2 TRBV28 TRBD1 TGTGCCAGCACTTCCGGACAGGGTAGCTATGGCTACACCTTC CASTSGQGSYGYTF
- TRBJ2-5 TRBV11-2 - TGTGCCAGCAGCGGACAATATGGGGAGACCCAGTACTTC CASSGQYGETQYF
few TRBJ2-6 TRBV27 - TGTGCCAGCACCTCTGGGGCCAACGTCCTGACTTTC CASTSGANVLTF
medium-sized TRBJ2-7 TRBV4-3 - TGCGCCAGCAGCCAAGGTCTTTCGGGGGGCTACCAATACGAGCAGTACTTC CASSQGLSGGYQYEQYF
- TRBJ1-4 TRBV19 TRBD1 TGTGCCAGTAGTACAGGGGGTGGAACAACTAATGAAAAACTGTTTTTT CASSTGGGTTNEKLFF
- TRBJ2-5 TRBV12-5 - TGTGCTAGTGGTTTGGTAACCCTAGGGACGGGAAAAGGGGAGACCCAGTACTTC CASGLVTLGTGKGETQYF
- TRBJ2-1 TRBV29-1 - TGCAGCGTTGAAGGACTACAATGGGAGCAGTTCTTC CSVEGLQWEQFF
- TRBJ1-1 TRBV29-1 - TGCAGCGCTCAGACACCCTCGAACACTGAAGCTTTCTTT CSAQTPSNTEAFF
- TRBJ1-2 TRBV6-6 - TGTGCCAGCAGTCCCCAGTCGGGACTAGGCTACACCTTC CASSPQSGLGYTF
- TRBJ2-3 TRBV6-6 TRBD2 TGTGCCAGCAGTTGGGGGGGGACAGATACGCAGTATTTT CASSWGGTDTQYF
- TRBJ2-1 TRBV6-4 - TGTGCCAGCAGTGACTCTAGCGGCTCCTACAATGAGCAGTTCTTC CASSDSSGSYNEQFF
- TRBJ2-4 TRBV5-4 - TGTGCCAGCAGCTTGGATCCGGACGGGGAAAACATTCAGTACTTC CASSLDPDGENIQYF
- TRBJ1-2 TRBV19 - TGTGCCAGTAGTTTCAGGGGCGGTGGCTACACCTTC CASSFRGGGYTF
- TRBJ2-5 TRBV18 - TGTGCCAGCTCACCAGGGGGCCAAGAGACCCAGTACTTC CASSPGGQETQYF
- TRBJ2-5 TRBV5-5 TRBD2 TGTGCCAGCAGCTTGGGACTAGCGGAACAGACCCAGTACTTC CASSLGLAEQTQYF
- TRBJ2-3 TRBV7-9 TRBD1 TGTGCCAGCAGCTCACCCCAGGGGACAGGGGGTGGAGATACGCAGTATTTT CASSSPQGTGGGDTQYF
- TRBJ2-2 TRBV11-3 - TGTGCCAGCAGCCCCGGGACGGCGGACCCCGGGGAGCTGTTTTTT CASSPGTADPGELFF
- TRBJ1-2 TRBV19 - TGTGCCAGTACCGCGAGTCCCGGGAACTATGGCTACACCTTC CASTASPGNYGYTF
few TRBJ1-1 TRBV19 - TGTGCCAGTAGTATAGGTGGGACATCAGAAGCTTTCTTT CASSIGGTSEAFF
- TRBJ2-3 TRBV6-1 TRBD2 TGTGCCAGCAGTGAAACTAGCGGGGGGGCAGATACGCAGTATTTT CASSETSGGADTQYF
few TRBJ2-1 TRBV7-9 TRBD1 TGTGCCAGCAGAGTGACAGGGTCCCCAGATGAGCAGTTCTTC CASRVTGSPDEQFF
- TRBJ2-1 TRBV28 TRBD2 TGTGCCAGCAGTTTGGTCGGCGGGGGGGCCTACAATGAGCAGTTCTTC CASSLVGGGAYNEQFF
- TRBJ1-2 TRBV29-1 - TGCAGCGCCAGAGACAGGCCGAAATGGGGCTACACCTTC CSARDRPKWGYTF
- TRBJ1-6 TRBV5-6 - TGTGCCAGCAGCCTCTTCGATACCTGGGGCTTCGGTTCACCCCTCCACTTT CASSLFDTWGFGSPLHF
- TRBJ2-5 TRBV5-1 - TGCGCCAGCAGCTTAGATGTGGGGAGCGAGACCCAGTACTTC CASSLDVGSETQYF
few TRBJ2-3 TRBV5-8 - TGTGCCAGCAGCTTGGAGGTCGGGACAGATACGCAGTATTTT CASSLEVGTDTQYF
- TRBJ2-1 TRBV5-1 TRBD2 TGCGCCAGCAGCTTGACAGCGGGGGGCCCCAATGAGCAGTTCTTC CASSLTAGGPNEQFF
- TRBJ2-7 TRBV5-4 - TGTGCCAGCAGCTTCGGCGGCTACGAGCAGTACTTC CASSFGGYEQYF
once TRBJ1-2 TRBV6-6 - TGTGCCAGCAGTTGGGGGAAGGGACAATCCTATGGCTACACCTTC CASSWGKGQSYGYTF